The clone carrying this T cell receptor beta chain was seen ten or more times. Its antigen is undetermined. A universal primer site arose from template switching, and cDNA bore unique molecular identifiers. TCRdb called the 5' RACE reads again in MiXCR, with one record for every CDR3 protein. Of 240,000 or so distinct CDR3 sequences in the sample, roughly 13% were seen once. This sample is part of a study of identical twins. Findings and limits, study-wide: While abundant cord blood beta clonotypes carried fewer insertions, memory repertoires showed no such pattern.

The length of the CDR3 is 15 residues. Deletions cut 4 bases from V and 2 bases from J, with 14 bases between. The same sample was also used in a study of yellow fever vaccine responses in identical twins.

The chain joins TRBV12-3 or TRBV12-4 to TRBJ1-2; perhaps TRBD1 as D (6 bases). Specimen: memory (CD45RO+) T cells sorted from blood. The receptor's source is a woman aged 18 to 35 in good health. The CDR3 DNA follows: TGTGCCAGCAGTTCCCCGGGACAAAGAAACTATGGCTACACCTTC. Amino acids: CASSSPGQRNYGYTF.